What follows are 21 T cell receptor beta chains derived from one specimen sequenced in a study of brain T cells in children with intractable seizures. Data came from immunoSEQ multiplex PCR; TCRdb stores just in-frame clones and leaves some out. This table holds 60,000 to 65,000 clones, about 96% found once. The sample was peripheral blood, taken at surgery. These receptor sequences come from a boy younger than two with focal cortical dysplasia and intractable seizures.

The CDR3 spells CASSQYREYTEAFF. The CDR3 region has the DNA TGCGCCAGCAGCCAGTACAGGGAGTACACTGAAGCTTTCTTT. The chain recombines TRBV4-3 with TRBJ1-1; D possibly corresponds to TRBD1 (6 bases). The V gene lost 3 bases and the J gene lost 3 bases, with 11 bases spanning the gap. Germline CDR1 LGHNA, CDR2 YSLEER. The CDR3 contains 14 residues.

The V call is TRBV9, the J call TRBJ2-2; TRBD2 is a possible D gene (5 bases). Per the germline V gene, CDR1 is SGDLS and CDR2 is YYNGEE. V dropped 2 bases and J dropped 4 bases, with 18 bases sitting between them. This CDR3 comprises 17 residues. CDR3 sequence: CASSVHFLAAVTGELFF. CDR3 DNA: TGTGCCAGCAGCGTCCATTTCCTAGCAGCAGTCACCGGGGAGCTGTTTTTT.

The chain links TRBV29-1 to TRBJ2-1; possible D gene TRBD1, 6 bases. Germline CDR1 reads SQVTM; CDR2 reads ANQGSEA. This CDR3 spans 17 amino acids. Trimming took 0 bases from V and 7 from J, leaving 22 bases between them. For the CDR3, the DNA is TGCAGCGTTGAAGATCCAGTGAGATACAGGGAACAAAATGAGCAGTTCTTC. Its protein is CSVEDPVRYREQNEQFF.

This clone was recorded only once. V and J are TRBV5-1 and TRBJ2-7, with D maybe TRBD1 (6 bases). From germline, CDR1 is SGHRS and CDR2 YFSETQ. V was shortened by 0 bases and J by 0 bases, with 7 bases between the two germline ends. This CDR3 spans 14 amino acids. CDR3 protein: CASSLVGGSYEQYF. As DNA, the CDR3 is TGCGCCAGCAGCTTGGTAGGGGGCTCCTACGAGCAGTACTTC.

This clone appeared a few times. The chain links TRBV28 to TRBJ1-5; D not resolved. Germline values: CDR1 MDHEN, CDR2 SYDVKM. Trimming stripped 7 bases from V and 4 bases from J, with 8 bases between. This CDR3 contains 12 residues. The CDR3 region is CASTTINQPQHF. For the CDR3, the DNA is TGTGCCAGCACCACTATAAATCAGCCCCAGCATTTT.

The V and J genes are TRBV5-1 and TRBJ1-1; TRBD1 matches 7 bases. Trimming at V came to 0 bases and at J to 5 bases, leaving 4 bases not matched to a gene. This CDR3 has 14 residues. CDR1 is SGHRS and CDR2 is YFSETQ in the germline V gene. Here the CDR3 reads CASSLGQGGTEAFF. The DNA of the CDR3 is TGCGCCAGCAGCTTGGGACAGGGCGGTACTGAAGCTTTCTTT.

This clone appeared once. The chain recombines TRBV4-3 with TRBJ2-5; 11 positions agree with TRBD1. CDR1 and CDR2 from the germline V gene are LGHNA and YSLEER. This CDR3 is built from 15 residues. V was clipped by 4 bases and J by 5 bases; unmatched bases: 6. The CDR3 nucleotides read TGCGCCAGCAGCCGGACCGGGACAGGGGGGGAGACCCAGTACTTC. Translated: CASSRTGTGGETQYF.

The chain employs TRBV9 and TRBJ2-3, with TRBD2 matching 7 bases. The CDR3 is made up of 17 amino acids. The V segment lost 8 bases and the J segment 5 bases; nucleotides outside the gene matches: 20. CDR1 and CDR2 from the germline V gene are SGDLS and YYNGEE. CDR3 loop: CARLRKGLPPRRDTQYF. The CDR3 DNA sequence: TGTGCCAGACTCCGAAAGGGACTACCACCCAGGAGAGATACGCAGTATTTT.

The CDR3 loop reads CASSYSSVINNEQFF. The CDR3 DNA sequence: TGTGCCAGCAGTTACTCTTCCGTAATAAACAATGAGCAGTTCTTC. This chain connects TRBV6-5 to TRBJ2-1; no reliable D call. V was shortened by 0 bases and J by 5 bases, with 11 bases between the two germline ends. From germline, CDR1 is MNHEY and CDR2 SVGAGI. CDR3 length equals 15 residues.

The chain's CDR3 is CASSYRSLGPNFYNEQFF. The CDR3, as DNA: TGTGCCAGCAGCTACAGAAGTTTGGGGCCTAACTTCTACAATGAGCAGTTCTTC. This rearrangement joins TRBV5-6 to TRBJ2-1; D might be TRBD1 (5 bases). This CDR3 spans 18 amino acids. Germline assignment: CDR1 SGHDT and CDR2 YYEEEE. V was clipped by 3 bases and J by 3 bases, with 22 bases between them.

The chain carries TRBV5-1 and TRBJ1-6; TRBD1 matches at 8 bases. Trimming at V came to 0 bases and at J to 0 bases, leaving 8 bases not matched to a gene. Germline values: CDR1 SGHRS, CDR2 YFSETQ. This CDR3 region has 19 residues. CDR3 in amino acids: CASSLAGQGGSSYNSPLHF. The CDR3 bases are TGCGCCAGCAGCTTGGCTGGACAGGGAGGGAGCTCCTATAATTCACCCCTCCACTTT.

This chain joins TRBV10-3 and TRBJ2-3; D remains unclear. V lost 3 bases and J 0 bases, leaving 16 bases between the germline ends. The CDR3 extends over 17 amino acids. Germline CDR1 and CDR2: ENHRY and SYGVKD. CDR3 amino acids: CAISESMVRTSTDTQYF. The CDR3 nucleotides are TGTGCCATCAGTGAATCTATGGTCCGAACTAGCACAGATACGCAGTATTTT.

V gene TRBV29-1 combines with J gene TRBJ2-7; 8 bases are shared with TRBD1. The CDR3 sequence is 17 residues long. V trimming: 1 base; J trimming: 1 base; junction bases outside the gene matches: 12. Germline CDR1 is SQVTM and CDR2 is ANQGSEA. The CDR3 bases are TGCAGCGTTGAAGGCATCGTAGGGACAGGACCGTCCTACGAGCAGTACTTC. Translated: CSVEGIVGTGPSYEQYF.

The genes are TRBV4-1 and TRBJ1-6, with D possibly TRBD1 on 6 matching bases. This CDR3 region has 15 residues. V lost 2 bases and J 8 bases, leaving 13 bases between the germline ends. Per germline, CDR1 MGHRA and CDR2 YSYEKL. This CDR3 is CASSQIRDTYSPLHF. The CDR3 region has the DNA TGCGCCAGCAGCCAAATCCGGGACACGTATTCACCCCTCCACTTT.

This rearrangement joins TRBV5-4 to TRBJ2-1; D call uncertain. In germline, CDR1 is SGHNT, CDR2 YYREEE (reference sequence). Trimming removed 1 base from V and 5 bases from J, with 10 bases in between. The length of the CDR3 is 14 residues. CDR3: CASSLWLGHNEQFF. The CDR3 DNA reads as TGTGCCAGCAGCTTGTGGCTAGGTCACAATGAGCAGTTCTTC.

The V call is TRBV15, the J call TRBJ2-4; 9 nucleotides line up with TRBD1. V was pared by 1 base and J by 8 bases, with 6 bases of the junction left unmatched. Germline V CDR1 and CDR2: LNHNV, YYDKDF (reference sequence). The CDR3 totals 15 residues. CDR3 residues: CATSRGGQGIYIQYF. DNA of the CDR3: TGTGCCACCAGCAGAGGGGGACAGGGCATATACATTCAGTACTTC.

The chain combines TRBV28 with TRBJ1-2; D might be TRBD1 (6 bases). Germline assignment: CDR1 MDHEN and CDR2 SYDVKM. Trimming stripped 8 bases from V and 2 bases from J, with 18 bases between. The CDR3 has 15 residues. The CDR3 sequence is CASVAGHDPNYGYTF. The DNA of the CDR3 is TGTGCCAGCGTTGCGGGACATGACCCAAACTATGGCTACACCTTC.

CDR3 DNA: TGTGCCAGCAGCTTATACAGGGGGCCGAACTATGGCTACACCTTC. This gives the protein CASSLYRGPNYGYTF. V and J are TRBV7-9 and TRBJ1-2; TRBD1 aligns across 9 bases. The CDR3 contains 15 residues. Trimming cost V 2 bases and J 2 bases; bases outside gene matches: 3. CDR1 is SEHNR, CDR2 FQNEAQ, per germline (reference sequence).

The genes are TRBV6-1 and TRBJ1-2, with D possibly matching TRBD1 (6 bases). CDR1 is MNHNS and CDR2 is SASEGT in the germline V gene. Trimming pared 1 base from V and 8 bases from J, leaving 11 bases between. The CDR3 runs 13 residues. The CDR3 loop is CASSEDRVGGYTF. For the CDR3, the DNA is TGTGCCAGCAGTGAAGACAGGGTCGGCGGCTACACCTTC.

The V gene is TRBV6-5, the J gene TRBJ1-6, with 9 bases aligning to TRBD1. The CDR3 loop spans 15 amino acids. Per the germline V gene, CDR1 is MNHEY and CDR2 is SVGAGI. Germline trimming cut 6 bases from V and 6 bases from J; bases unmatched to any gene: 6. The CDR3 bases are TGTGCCAGCAGCGCCCCGGGACAGGGTAATTCACCCCTCCACTTT. It encodes CASSAPGQGNSPLHF.

As to this clone: At one of its ends the junction is not consistent with the germline gene, which may arise from a read error. V gene TRBV5-5 combines with J gene TRBJ2-7; D is undetermined. Germline CDR1 is SGHKS and CDR2 is YYEKEE (reference sequence). CDR3 length: 11 residues. The CDR3 coding sequence is TGTGCCAGCAGCTTGAACTACCAGCAGTACTTC. Protein product: CASSLNYQQYF.